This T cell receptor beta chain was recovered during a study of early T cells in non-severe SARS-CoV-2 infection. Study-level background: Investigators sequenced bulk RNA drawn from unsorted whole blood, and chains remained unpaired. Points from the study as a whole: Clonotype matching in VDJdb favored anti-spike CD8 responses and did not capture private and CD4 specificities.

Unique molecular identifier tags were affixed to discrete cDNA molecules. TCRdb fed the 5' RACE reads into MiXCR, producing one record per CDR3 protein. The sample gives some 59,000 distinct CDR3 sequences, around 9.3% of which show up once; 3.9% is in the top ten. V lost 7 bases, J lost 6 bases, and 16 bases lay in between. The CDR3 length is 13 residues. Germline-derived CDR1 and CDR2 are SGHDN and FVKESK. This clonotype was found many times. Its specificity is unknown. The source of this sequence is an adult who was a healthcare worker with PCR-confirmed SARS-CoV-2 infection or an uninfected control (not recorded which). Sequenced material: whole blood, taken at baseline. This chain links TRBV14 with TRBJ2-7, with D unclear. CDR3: CASKALSRGEQYF. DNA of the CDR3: TGTGCCAGCAAAGCCCTGAGCCGTGGCGAGCAGTACTTC.